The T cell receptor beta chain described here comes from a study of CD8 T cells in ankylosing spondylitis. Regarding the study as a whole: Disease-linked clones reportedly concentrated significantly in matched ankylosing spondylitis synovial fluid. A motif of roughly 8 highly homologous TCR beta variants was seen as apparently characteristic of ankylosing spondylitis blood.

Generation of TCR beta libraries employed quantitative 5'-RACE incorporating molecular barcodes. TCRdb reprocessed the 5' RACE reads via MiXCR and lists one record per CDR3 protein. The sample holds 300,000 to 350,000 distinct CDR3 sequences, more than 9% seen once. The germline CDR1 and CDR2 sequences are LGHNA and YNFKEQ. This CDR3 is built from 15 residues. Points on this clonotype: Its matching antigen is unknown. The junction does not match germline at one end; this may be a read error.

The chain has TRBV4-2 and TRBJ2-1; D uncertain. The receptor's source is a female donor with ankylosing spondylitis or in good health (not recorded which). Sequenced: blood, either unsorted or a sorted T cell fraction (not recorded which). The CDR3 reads CAISPGLLSYNEQFF. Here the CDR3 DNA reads TGTGCCATCAGCCCTGGGCTTCTCTCCTACAATGAGCAGTTCTTC.